Listed below are T cell receptor beta chains from one sample, sequenced in a study of blood T cell repertoires in COVID-19. Method: immunoSEQ multiplex PCR; TCRdb's copy keeps in-frame clones and lacks some. The table lists roughly 60,000 clones, nearly 80% of them singletons. The source material was peripheral blood. These receptor sequences come from a human donor in a cohort sampled during active COVID-19. Both conserved end residues are trimmed from each CDR3. Clone size is stated in some rows and not others, as once, few, many or a class when expanded.

TRBJ2-7	TRBV18	.	ASSQLAGDEQY
TRBJ1-2	TRBV27	.	ASSPTGGNYGYT
TRBJ2-7	TRBV7-9	.	ASSLLSSSGSAEQY
TRBJ2-7	TRBV14	.	ASSRGPGQVNEQY
TRBJ1-2	TRBV6-5	once	ASLNYGYT
TRBJ1-4	TRBV15	.	ATSREGWTVNEKLF
TRBJ2-1	TRBV5-1	.	ASSSGPRGEQF
TRBJ2-6	TRBV14	.	ASRPVQGKANVLT
TRBJ2-1	TRBV5-1	.	ASGTSGHNEQF
TRBJ1-4	TRBV5-1	.	ASSPSLGGAGEKLF
TRBJ1-5	TRBV7-8	.	ASSLIFRPGQGISNQPQH
TRBJ2-7	TRBV6-4	.	ASSASGTGGVYEQY
TRBJ1-1	TRBV28	few	ASKPGQGNTEAF
TRBJ1-2	TRBV11-3	.	ASSLSQGRGGYT
TRBJ1-4	TRBV5-4	.	ASSLGQGSNEKLF
TRBJ2-7	TRBV30	.	AWSARGATYEQY
TRBJ2-5	TRBV28	.	ASSHGLASETQY
TRBJ2-5	TRBV7-9	.	ASSLFGSEETQY
TRBJ1-3	TRBV11-2	.	ASSFSQGALFTIY
TRBJ2-4	TRBV7-2	.	ASSPPARATSIQY
TRBJ2-3	TRBV10-3	.	AISGDSGLTDTQY
TRBJ1-2	TRBV29-1	.	SVTRDSSNYGYT
TRBJ2-2	TRBV28	.	ASSSRARRSPGELF
TRBJ2-3	TRBV5-1	once	ASSFLSTDTQY
TRBJ2-7	TRBV28	.	ASRLPGYEQY
TRBJ2-5	TRBV5-1	.	ASSSLAGEAETQY
TRBJ1-6	TRBV9	.	ASSATGQGASPLH
TRBJ2-2	TRBV9	.	ASTGAQTGELF
TRBJ2-3	TRBV29-1	.	SVARDRSTDTQY
TRBJ2-1	TRBV9	.	ASSPSGVARGNEQF
TRBJ2-3	TRBV6-5	.	ATLRGTSTDTQY
TRBJ1-2	TRBV4-3	.	ASSQADRGYGYT
TRBJ1-6	TRBV6-6	.	ASSYSESSPLH
TRBJ2-2	TRBV7-3	.	ASSPGGGELF
TRBJ1-1	TRBV24-1	.	ATSNPRDRAEAF
TRBJ1-3	TRBV4-1	.	ASSQEEGYSGNTIY
TRBJ1-4	TRBV9	.	ASSPRGGQTNEKLF
TRBJ2-1	TRBV7-3	.	ASSVTSDDEQF
TRBJ2-7	TRBV7-9	.	ASSLRTGPLVIEQY
TRBJ1-2	TRBV3-1/TRBV3-2	.	ASSQDWGSHYGYT
TRBJ1-1	TRBV7-3	few	ASSPNAGRAEAF
TRBJ2-1	TRBV9	.	ASSVSGGTSIYNEQF